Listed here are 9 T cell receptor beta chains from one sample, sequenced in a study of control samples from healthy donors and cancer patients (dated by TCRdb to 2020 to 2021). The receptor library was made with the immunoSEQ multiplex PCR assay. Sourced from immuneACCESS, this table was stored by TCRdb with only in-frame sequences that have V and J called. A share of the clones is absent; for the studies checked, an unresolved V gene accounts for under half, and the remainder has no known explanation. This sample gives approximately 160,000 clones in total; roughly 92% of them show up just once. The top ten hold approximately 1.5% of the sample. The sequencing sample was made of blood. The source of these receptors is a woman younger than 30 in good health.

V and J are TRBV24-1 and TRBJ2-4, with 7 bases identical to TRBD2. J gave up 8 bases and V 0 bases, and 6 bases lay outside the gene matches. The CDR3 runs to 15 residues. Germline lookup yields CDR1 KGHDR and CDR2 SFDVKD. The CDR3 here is CATSDLQAGRDIQYF. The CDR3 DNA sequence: TGTGCCACCAGTGATTTGCAGGCAGGGAGGGACATTCAGTACTTC.

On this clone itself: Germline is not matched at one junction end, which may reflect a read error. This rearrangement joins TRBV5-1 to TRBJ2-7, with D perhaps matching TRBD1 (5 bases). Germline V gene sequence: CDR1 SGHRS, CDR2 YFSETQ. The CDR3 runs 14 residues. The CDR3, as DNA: TGCGCCAGCAGCTTGGAGTGGACATCCTCCGAGCAGTACTTC. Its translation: CASSLEWTSSEQYF.

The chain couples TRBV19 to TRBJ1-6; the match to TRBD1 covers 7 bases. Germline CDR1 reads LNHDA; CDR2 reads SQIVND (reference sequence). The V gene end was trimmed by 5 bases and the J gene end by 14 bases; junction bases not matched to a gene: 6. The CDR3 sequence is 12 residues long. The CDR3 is CASSRQGSTLHF. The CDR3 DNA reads TGTGCCAGTAGTCGACAGGGTAGCACCCTCCACTTT.

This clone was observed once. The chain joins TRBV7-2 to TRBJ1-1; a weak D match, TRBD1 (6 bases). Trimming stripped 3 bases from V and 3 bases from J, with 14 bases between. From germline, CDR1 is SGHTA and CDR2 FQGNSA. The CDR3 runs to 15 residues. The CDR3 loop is CASSLETRGYTEAFF. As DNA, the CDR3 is TGTGCCAGCAGCTTGGAGACCAGGGGTTACACTGAAGCTTTCTTT.

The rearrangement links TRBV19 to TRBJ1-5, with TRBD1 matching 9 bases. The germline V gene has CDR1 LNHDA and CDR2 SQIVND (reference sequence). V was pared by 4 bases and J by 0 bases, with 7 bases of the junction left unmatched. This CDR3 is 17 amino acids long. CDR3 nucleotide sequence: TGTGCCAGTAGTAGTGGACAGGGGAGGAATAGCAATCAGCCCCAGCATTTT. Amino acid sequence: CASSSGQGRNSNQPQHF.

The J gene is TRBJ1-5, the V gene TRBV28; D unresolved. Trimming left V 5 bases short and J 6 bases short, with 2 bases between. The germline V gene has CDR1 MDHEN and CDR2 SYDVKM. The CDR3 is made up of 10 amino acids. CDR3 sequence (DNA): TGTGCCAGCAGTCCTCAGCCCCAGCATTTT. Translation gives CASSPQPQHF.

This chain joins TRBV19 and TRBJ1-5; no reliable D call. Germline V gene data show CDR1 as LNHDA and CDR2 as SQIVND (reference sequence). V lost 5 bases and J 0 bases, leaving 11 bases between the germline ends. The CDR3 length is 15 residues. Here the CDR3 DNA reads TGTGCCAGTAGTTTGAAACTCCATAGCAATCAGCCCCAGCATTTT. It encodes CASSLKLHSNQPQHF. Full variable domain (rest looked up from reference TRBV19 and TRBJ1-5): DGGITQSPKYLFRKEGQNVTLSCEQNLNHDAMYWYRQDPGQGLRLIYYSQIVNDFQKGDIAEGYSVSREKKESFPLTVTSAQKNPTAFYLCASSLKLHSNQPQHFGDGTRLSIL.

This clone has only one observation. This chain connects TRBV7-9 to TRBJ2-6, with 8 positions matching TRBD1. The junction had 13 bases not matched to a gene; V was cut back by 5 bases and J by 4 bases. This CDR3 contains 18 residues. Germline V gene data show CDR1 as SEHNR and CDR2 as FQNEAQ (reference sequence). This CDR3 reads CASSRSPGTGSGANVLTF. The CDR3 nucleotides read TGTGCCAGCAGCCGAAGTCCCGGGACAGGATCGGGGGCCAACGTCCTGACTTTC.

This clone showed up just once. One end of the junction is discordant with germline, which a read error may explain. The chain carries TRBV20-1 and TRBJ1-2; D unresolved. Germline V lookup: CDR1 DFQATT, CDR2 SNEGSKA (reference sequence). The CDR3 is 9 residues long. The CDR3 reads CSASDGHTF. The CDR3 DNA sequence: TGCAGTGCTAGCGATGGCCACACCTTC.